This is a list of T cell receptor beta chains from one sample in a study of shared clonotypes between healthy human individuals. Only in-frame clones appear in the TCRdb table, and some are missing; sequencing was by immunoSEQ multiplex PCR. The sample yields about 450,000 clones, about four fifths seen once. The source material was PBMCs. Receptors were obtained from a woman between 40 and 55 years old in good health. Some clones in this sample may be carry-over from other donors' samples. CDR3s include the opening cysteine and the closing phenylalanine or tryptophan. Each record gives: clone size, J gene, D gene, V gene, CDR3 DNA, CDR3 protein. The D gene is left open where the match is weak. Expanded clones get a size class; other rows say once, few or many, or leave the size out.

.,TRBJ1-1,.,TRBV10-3,TGTGCCATCAGTCAAGACGGGGACGGACTTGAAGCTTTCTTT,CAISQDGDGLEAFF
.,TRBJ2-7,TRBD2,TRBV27,TGTGCCAGCAGTTTAGGGGGAGGGCCCGACTACGAGCAGTACTTC,CASSLGGGPDYEQYF
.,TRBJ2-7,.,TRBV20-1,TGCAGTGCCACGGTTGTCTACGAGCAGTACTTC,CSATVVYEQYF
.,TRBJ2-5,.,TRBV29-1,TGCAGCGTTGAAGAAGGGCGGGGAGAGACCCAGTACTTC,CSVEEGRGETQYF
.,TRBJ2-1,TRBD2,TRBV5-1,TGCGCCAGCAGCGAAGGACTAGAGGATGAGCAGTTCTTC,CASSEGLEDEQFF
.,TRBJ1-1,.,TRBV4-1,TGCGCCAGCAGCTTACAACAGGTGAACACTGAAGCTTTCTTT,CASSLQQVNTEAFF
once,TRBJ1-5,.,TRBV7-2,TGTGCCAGCAGCTCCCGTTCAAATCAGCCCCAGCATTTT,CASSSRSNQPQHF
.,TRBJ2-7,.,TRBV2,TGTGCCAGCAGTGAGCCTGGGGAGGCAGGGTCGTACGAGCAGTACTTC,CASSEPGEAGSYEQYF
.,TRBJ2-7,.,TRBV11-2,TGTGCCAGCAGCTTAGGAGGCGGCTCCTACGAGCAGTACTTC,CASSLGGGSYEQYF
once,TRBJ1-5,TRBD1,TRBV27,TGTGCCAGCAGCCCGGGACAGGTGAATCAGCCCCAGCATTTT,CASSPGQVNQPQHF
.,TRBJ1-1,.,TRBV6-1,TGTGCCAGCAGTGTCGACAGAGCGAACACTGAAGCTTTCTTT,CASSVDRANTEAFF
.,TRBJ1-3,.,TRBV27,TGTGCCAGCAATTCGAACGGAAACACCATATATTTT,CASNSNGNTIYF
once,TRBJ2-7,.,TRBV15,TGTGCCACCAGCAGAGACCCGGGGTCGGGCTACGAGCAGTACTTC,CATSRDPGSGYEQYF
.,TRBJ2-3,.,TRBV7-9,TGTGCCAGCAGCTTGGGGACTGGGGGTGGTGCAGATACGCAGTATTTT,CASSLGTGGGADTQYF
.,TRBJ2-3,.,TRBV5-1,TGCGCCAGCAGCTTGGCCGCTAGTGGGGTGTTGGATACGCAGTATTTT,CASSLAASGVLDTQYF